The sequence of this T cell receptor beta chain was determined in a study of CD8+ T cells in alopecia areata. Study-level information: Treatment of the treated patients consisted of oral tofacitinib, 5 to 10 mg twice daily.

cDNA serving as the sequencing template came from extracted, reverse transcribed RNA. Generated by immunoSEQ multiplex PCR, the TCRdb table keeps only in-frame clones and is missing some. This table has some 180,000 clones, around half appearing once. Germline CDR1 is MNHEY and CDR2 is SMNVEV (reference sequence). V lost 8 bases and J lost 11, with 12 bases in between. The length of the CDR3 is 10 residues. Study-level findings and limits: Alopecia totalis/universalis scalp especially showed more expanded CD8+ clones than normal scalp. Many expanded lesional clones persisted during tofacitinib (in both scalp and blood).

Treatment given: oral pan-JAK inhibitor, 5-10 mg twice daily. Sorting of PBMCs yielded the CD4+ and CD8+ T cells. On this clone itself: Its antigen remains unknown.

This receptor was obtained from a human donor with alopecia areata. The sample in question was CD8+ T cells sorted from blood, obtained at week 24, from a patient treated with tofacitinib. The chain recombines TRBV27 with TRBJ1-1; unclear D gene. CDR3 residues: CASGPSGAFF. CDR3 coding DNA: TGTGCCAGCGGCCCGTCGGGGGCTTTCTTT.